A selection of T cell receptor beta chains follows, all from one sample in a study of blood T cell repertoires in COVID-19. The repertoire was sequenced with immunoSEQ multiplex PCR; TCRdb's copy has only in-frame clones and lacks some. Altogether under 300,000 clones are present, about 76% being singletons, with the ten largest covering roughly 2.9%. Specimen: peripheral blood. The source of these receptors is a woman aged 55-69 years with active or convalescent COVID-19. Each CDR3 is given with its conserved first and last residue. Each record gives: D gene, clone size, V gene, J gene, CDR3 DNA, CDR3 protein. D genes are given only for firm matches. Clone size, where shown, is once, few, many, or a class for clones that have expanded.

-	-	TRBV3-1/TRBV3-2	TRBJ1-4	TGTGCCAGCAGCCAATCTATGAATGAAAAACTGTTTTTT	CASSQSMNEKLFF
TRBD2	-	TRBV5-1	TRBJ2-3	TGCGCCAGCAGCTGGACTCGGGCGGGAGGTGGAGATACGCAGTATTTT	CASSWTRAGGGDTQYF
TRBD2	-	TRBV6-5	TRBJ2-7	TGTGCCAGCAGTAGACTAGCGGGGACCTCCTACGAGCAGTACTTC	CASSRLAGTSYEQYF
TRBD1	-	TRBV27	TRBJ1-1	TGTGCCAGCAGTCCTACAGGGGGCACTGAAGCTTTCTTT	CASSPTGGTEAFF
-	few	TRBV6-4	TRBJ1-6	TGTGCCTGCCCCCGGGGGATTAGGTTTTTGAGCTCCTATAATTCACCCCTCCACTTT	CACPRGIRFLSSYNSPLHF
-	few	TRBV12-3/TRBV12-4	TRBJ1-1	TGTGCCAGCAGTTTACGGGGGGATGCTTTCTTT	CASSLRGDAFF
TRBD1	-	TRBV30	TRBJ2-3	TGTGCCTACTGGGACAGGGCAGATGATACGCAGTATTTT	CAYWDRADDTQYF
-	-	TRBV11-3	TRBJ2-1	TGTGCCAGCAGCTCTCAGACTGGTAATGAGCAGTTCTTC	CASSSQTGNEQFF
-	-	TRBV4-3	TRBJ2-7	TGCGCCAGCAGCCAAGAAGGAGCAGAGAGGACCTACGAGCAGTACTTC	CASSQEGAERTYEQYF
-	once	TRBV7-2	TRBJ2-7	TGTGCCAGCAGCTTATCGGCCGGGTTTAACGAGCAGTACTTC	CASSLSAGFNEQYF
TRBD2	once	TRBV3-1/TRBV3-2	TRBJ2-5	TGTGCCAGCAGCCAAGAAAGGAGGTGGCTAGCGGGGGTGTTGGAGACCCAGTACTTC	CASSQERRWLAGVLETQYF
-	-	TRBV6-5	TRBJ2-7	TGTGCCAGCTTTTGGGGGAGGAGGACCTACGAGCAGTACTTC	CASFWGRRTYEQYF
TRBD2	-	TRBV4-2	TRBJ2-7	TGTGCCAGCAGCCAAGATCGGGGGGGGCCAGACGAGCAGTACTTC	CASSQDRGGPDEQYF
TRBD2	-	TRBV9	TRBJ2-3	TGTGCCAGCAGCGTTACGAGCGGGGGGGCAACGAATACGCAGTATTTT	CASSVTSGGATNTQYF
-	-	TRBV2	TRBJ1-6	TGTGCCAGCATGACGGGTTACCGTTCACCCCTCCACTTT	CASMTGYRSPLHF
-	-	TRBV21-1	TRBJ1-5	TGTGCCAGCAGGCTACAGGGCAATCAGCCCCAGCATTTT	CASRLQGNQPQHF
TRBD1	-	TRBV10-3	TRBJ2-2	TGTGCCATCAGTACTCTTGGGACAGCAGAAGGCACCGGGGAGCTGTTTTTT	CAISTLGTAEGTGELFF
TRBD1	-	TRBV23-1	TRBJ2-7	TGCGCCAGCAGTCAATCGAAGGGATCGGCTGGACAGGGGGTTTACGAGCAGTACTTC	CASSQSKGSAGQGVYEQYF
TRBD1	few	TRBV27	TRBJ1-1	TGTGCCAGCAGTTCAGCAGGGGGTCAGGACACTGAAGCTTTCTTT	CASSSAGGQDTEAFF
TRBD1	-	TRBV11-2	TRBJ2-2	TGTGCCAGCAGCTACCGGGACAGGGACACCGGGGAGCTGTTTTTT	CASSYRDRDTGELFF
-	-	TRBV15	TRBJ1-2	TGTGCCACCAGCAGAGCGCGGGGGGCAGACTATGGCTACACCTTC	CATSRARGADYGYTF
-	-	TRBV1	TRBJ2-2	TGCACCAGCAGCCGAGACAGGTCCACCGGGGAGCTGTTTTTT	CTSSRDRSTGELFF
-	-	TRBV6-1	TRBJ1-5	TGTGCCAGCAGTGATACAGTGTATAGCAATCAGCCCCAGCATTTT	CASSDTVYSNQPQHF
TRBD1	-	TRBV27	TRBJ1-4	TGTGCCAGCTCCTTCCGGGACAGGGGACTTGAAAAACTGTTTTTT	CASSFRDRGLEKLFF
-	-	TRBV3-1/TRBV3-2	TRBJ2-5	TGTGCCAGCGGGGAGGCCTGGGACCAAGAGACCCAGTACTTC	CASGEAWDQETQYF
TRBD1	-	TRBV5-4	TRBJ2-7	TGTGCCAGCGGGGGCCGGGACAGGGCCCGCGAGCAGTACTTC	CASGGRDRAREQYF
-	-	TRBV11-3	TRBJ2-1	TGTGCCAGCAGCTTAGAACCCGGGGCGGGAAGTGAGCAGTTCTTC	CASSLEPGAGSEQFF
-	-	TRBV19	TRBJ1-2	TGTGCCAGTAGTACAGGGGAGATAGGCTACACCTTC	CASSTGEIGYTF